Listed below are T cell receptor beta chains from one sample, sequenced in a study of blood T cell repertoires in COVID-19. Sequencing used immunoSEQ multiplex PCR; TCRdb keeps in-frame clones, though not all of them. The sample records around 250,000 clones, approximately 88% being singletons. Specimen: PBMCs or T cells enriched from blood (not recorded which). The receptors derive from a woman between 40 and 55 years old with acute COVID-19. The CDR3 runs from the conserved cysteine through the conserved F or W. Fields, in order: J gene, V gene, clone size, CDR3 length, D gene, CDR3 DNA, CDR3 protein. The D gene is left open where the match is weak. Not every row has a clone size; where given, it reads once, few, many or a size class.

TRBJ2-1 | TRBV27 | - | 16 | TRBD2 | TGTGCCAGCAGTAAAGGACTAGCGGATTCATACAATGAGCAGTTCTTC | CASSKGLADSYNEQFF
TRBJ2-7 | TRBV7-9 | - | 14 | TRBD2 | TGTGCCAGCTCGACTAGCGGGAGTAGGTACGAGCAGTACTTC | CASSTSGSRYEQYF
TRBJ2-7 | TRBV28 | - | 15 | TRBD1 | TGTGCCAGCACATGGGTCCCGGGACAGGGGGACGAGCAGTACTTC | CASTWVPGQGDEQYF
TRBJ2-1 | TRBV5-4 | - | 16 | - | TGTGCCAGCAGCTTGAACTCGGTTCGTAACTACAATGAGCAGTTCTTC | CASSLNSVRNYNEQFF
TRBJ2-7 | TRBV5-6 | - | 17 | - | TGTGCCAGCAGCTTTTGGGGGGGCTCGTGGGACGCCTACGAGCAGTACTTC | CASSFWGGSWDAYEQYF
TRBJ2-3 | TRBV5-1 | - | 14 | TRBD2 | TGCGCCAGCAGCTTTAACCGGGAGGGGGATACGCAGTATTTT | CASSFNREGDTQYF
TRBJ1-6 | TRBV18 | - | 16 | - | TGTGCCAGCTCGAACCAGGGACACGGCCAGGGTTCACCCCTCCACTTT | CASSNQGHGQGSPLHF
TRBJ2-2 | TRBV9 | - | 16 | - | TGTGCCAGCAGCGTAGAGCCAGCGGGGAACACCGGGGAGCTGTTTTTT | CASSVEPAGNTGELFF
TRBJ2-1 | TRBV5-4 | once | 15 | - | TGTGCCAGCAGCCCGGATGGGACAAGGGGTGATGAGCAGTTCTTC | CASSPDGTRGDEQFF
TRBJ1-2 | TRBV11-3 | - | 15 | TRBD1 | TGTGCCAGCAGCTTAGATCAAGGACAGGGTCTTGGCTACACCTTC | CASSLDQGQGLGYTF
TRBJ2-1 | TRBV5-1 | - | 17 | TRBD2 | TGCGCCAGCAGCCAGGGACTAGCGGGAGTCAGCTACAATGAGCAGTTCTTC | CASSQGLAGVSYNEQFF
TRBJ1-1 | TRBV28 | - | 13 | TRBD1 | TGTGCCAGCAGTCTGGGACAGGGCGCTGAAGCTTTCTTT | CASSLGQGAEAFF
TRBJ1-4 | TRBV7-9 | - | 15 | TRBD1 | TGTGCCAGCAGCTTAGAAGAGGACAGGAGGTCAAAACTGTTTTTT | CASSLEEDRRSKLFF
TRBJ2-5 | TRBV10-1 | - | 15 | TRBD1 | TGCGCCAGCAGCGGTGGACAGGGGGCTCGGGAGACCCAGTACTTC | CASSGGQGARETQYF
TRBJ1-2 | TRBV30 | - | 16 | TRBD1 | TGTGCCTGGAGGCCCCCCGGGACAGGGGGCTGGAGTGGCTACACCTTC | CAWRPPGTGGWSGYTF
TRBJ2-2 | TRBV28 | - | 16 | TRBD2 | TGTGCCAGCAGTTTCCTAAGCGGGAGTATTTCCGGGGAGCTGTTTTTT | CASSFLSGSISGELFF
TRBJ1-5 | TRBV27 | - | 14 | - | TGTGCCAGCAGTTTCCTGGGAGAGGATCAGCCCCAGCATTTT | CASSFLGEDQPQHF
TRBJ2-1 | TRBV5-1 | - | 16 | - | TGCGCCAGCAGCTTGGGGTCGGGAGTAACCTACAATGAGCAGTTCTTC | CASSLGSGVTYNEQFF
TRBJ2-5 | TRBV2 | - | 12 | - | TGTGTTCGGAGGCAGCCGCAAGAGACCCAGTACTTC | CVRRQPQETQYF
TRBJ1-6 | TRBV10-3 | - | 15 | - | TGTGCCATCAGTGCCCAGATGAATTATAATTCACCCCTCCACTTT | CAISAQMNYNSPLHF
TRBJ2-7 | TRBV28 | once | 15 | TRBD1 | TGTGCCAGCAGACCCGACAGGGAAAATACCTACGAGCAGTACTTC | CASRPDRENTYEQYF
TRBJ1-5 | TRBV28 | - | 17 | - | TGTGCCAGCAGTAACCGGGACACATACCATAGCAATCAGCCCCAGCATTTT | CASSNRDTYHSNQPQHF
TRBJ1-1 | TRBV3-1/TRBV3-2 | - | 16 | - | TGTGCCAGCAGCCAGGGTGGCACGACTTTGAACACTGAAGCTTTCTTT | CASSQGGTTLNTEAFF
TRBJ2-3 | TRBV30 | - | 13 | - | TGTGCCCTTTCCCAGCGGCAAGCAGATACGCAGTATTTT | CALSQRQADTQYF
TRBJ1-5 | TRBV4-3 | - | 13 | - | TGCGCCAGCAGCCAAGATTTTAGTCAGCCCCAGCATTTT | CASSQDFSQPQHF
TRBJ2-5 | TRBV18 | many | 13 | - | TGTGCCAGCTCACCACAGCCTAAAGAGGCCCAGTACTTC | CASSPQPKEAQYF
TRBJ1-4 | TRBV10-3 | - | 18 | TRBD1 | TGTGCCATCAGTGACGGCGGCCGACAGGGAGGCACTAATGAAAAACTGTTTTTT | CAISDGGRQGGTNEKLFF
TRBJ2-1 | TRBV10-3 | once | 21 | - | TGTGCCATCAGTGATATTGGGTTGAGGGAACCAACGGTGGGTAGGATTGGTGAGCAGTTCTTC | CAISDIGLREPTVGRIGEQFF
TRBJ1-2 | TRBV5-1 | - | 16 | - | TGCGCCAGCAGCTTGGATACCCGCGCAGGGCCCTATGGCTACACCTTC | CASSLDTRAGPYGYTF
TRBJ2-1 | TRBV6-5 | - | 15 | - | TGTGCCAGCAGGTATGGAGGGAGTCCTTACAATGAGCAGTTCTTC | CASRYGGSPYNEQFF
TRBJ1-2 | TRBV28 | - | 13 | - | TGTGCCAGCAATGAATTGAGGGCCTATGGCTACACCTTC | CASNELRAYGYTF
TRBJ1-1 | TRBV6-5 | - | 13 | - | TGTGCCAGCAGGGTCTTAGTGAACACTGAAGCTTTCTTT | CASRVLVNTEAFF
TRBJ2-1 | TRBV5-1 | - | 15 | - | TGCGCCAGCAGCTTGGTGAGGAGCACCTACAATGAGCAGTTCTTC | CASSLVRSTYNEQFF
TRBJ2-5 | TRBV5-1 | - | 19 | TRBD2 | TGCGCCAGCAGCTTGAAGGTCAGGGACGTCGGGAGGGCCCATGAGACCCAGTACTTC | CASSLKVRDVGRAHETQYF
TRBJ1-5 | TRBV27 | - | 16 | - | TGTGCCAGCAGTTTAACACCCTCCCCCCCCGATCAGCCCCAGCATTTT | CASSLTPSPPDQPQHF
TRBJ2-2 | TRBV19 | once | 14 | TRBD2 | TGTGCCAGTAGACCTAGCGGGAGGGGCCGGGAGCTGTTTTTT | CASRPSGRGRELFF
TRBJ1-1 | TRBV29-1 | - | 12 | - | TGCAGCGCCGACAGAAAGAACACTGAAGCTTTCTTT | CSADRKNTEAFF
TRBJ2-5 | TRBV2 | few | 16 | TRBD2 | TGTGCCAGCAGTGGCACCGTAGCGGGAGTGGGTGAGACCCAGTACTTC | CASSGTVAGVGETQYF
TRBJ2-1 | TRBV6-5 | - | 12 | TRBD2 | TGTGCCAGCAGTTATAGCGGGAGGGCTCTTTTCTTC | CASSYSGRALFF
TRBJ1-2 | TRBV5-4 | many | 15 | TRBD1 | TGTGCCAGCAGCGAAGACAGGGGTCGTAACTATGGCTACACCTTC | CASSEDRGRNYGYTF
TRBJ1-5 | TRBV24-1 | - | 14 | TRBD1 | TGTGCCACCGGTGGGACAGGGTTCAATCAGCCCCAGCATTTT | CATGGTGFNQPQHF
TRBJ2-7 | TRBV5-1 | - | 16 | - | TGCGCCAGCAGCCTTGGAGGACAACCGGGGGATTTCGAGCAGTACTTC | CASSLGGQPGDFEQYF
TRBJ2-7 | TRBV6-5 | few | 15 | TRBD1 | TGTGCCAGCATGGGGACAGGGGGGATTACCTACGAGCAGTACTTC | CASMGTGGITYEQYF
TRBJ1-2 | TRBV15 | - | 16 | - | TGTGCCACCAGCAGCCCTTTATCACAGGTCCTCGGGGGCTACACCTTC | CATSSPLSQVLGGYTF
TRBJ2-2 | TRBV6-2/TRBV6-3 | - | 16 | TRBD1 | TGTGCCAGCAGTTACTCGGGACAGGCGAACACCGGGGAGCTGTTTTTT | CASSYSGQANTGELFF
TRBJ2-7 | TRBV30 | - | 14 | - | TGTGCCTGGAGTGTACTCACCCAGGGTGGGGAGCAGTACTTC | CAWSVLTQGGEQYF
TRBJ1-1 | TRBV7-8 | - | 17 | TRBD1 | TGTGCCAGCGGTATCAGACCCGCGGGACAGATGAACACTGAAGCTTTCTTT | CASGIRPAGQMNTEAFF
TRBJ1-1 | TRBV5-4 | - | 13 | - | TGTGCCAGCAGCTTCGCCCCGATCTCTATAGCTTTCTTT | CASSFAPISIAFF
TRBJ1-2 | TRBV5-8 | - | 13 | - | TGTGCCAGCAGCTGGGGGGGTGCGGAGGGCTACACCTTC | CASSWGGAEGYTF
TRBJ1-3 | TRBV7-9 | - | 14 | - | TGTGCCAGCAGCCAACTGAGCTCTGGAAACACCATATATTTT | CASSQLSSGNTIYF
TRBJ2-5 | TRBV7-3 | - | 19 | TRBD2 | TGTGCCAGCAGCTTAACGTCCCGCCGGACTAGCGGGGGGCAAGAGACCCAGTACTTC | CASSLTSRRTSGGQETQYF
TRBJ1-5 | TRBV18 | - | 18 | - | TGTGCCAGCTCACGGGACGGGACACACAAGCGACCCTATCAGCCCCAGCATTTT | CASSRDGTHKRPYQPQHF